A selection of T cell receptor beta chains follows, all from one sample in a study of STAT3 mutations in large granular lymphocyte leukemia. Sequencing used immunoSEQ multiplex PCR; TCRdb keeps in-frame clones, though not all of them. The table lists 8,000 to 11,000 clones, roughly nine tenths of them singletons. Sequenced input: peripheral blood mononuclear cells. These receptors originate from a man in his sixties with T-cell large granular lymphocyte leukemia. Some clones in this sample may be carry-over from other donors' samples. The CDR3 runs from the conserved cysteine through the conserved F or W. D genes are given only for firm matches. Clone size appears in some rows only: once, few, many, or a class for an expanded clone.

d_gene,abundance,j_gene,v_gene,CDR3aa,CDR3nt
TRBD2,.,TRBJ2-5,TRBV7-2,CASSFWTSGQETQYF,TGTGCCAGCAGCTTCTGGACTAGCGGCCAAGAGACCCAGTACTTC
TRBD1,.,TRBJ2-5,TRBV6-4,CASRNNRGTAETQYF,TGTGCCAGCAGGAACAACAGGGGGACGGCAGAGACCCAGTACTTC
TRBD1,.,TRBJ2-2,TRBV28,CASSPWDRGLNTGELFF,TGTGCCAGCAGCCCTTGGGACAGGGGGCTGAACACCGGGGAGCTGTTTTTT
TRBD1,.,TRBJ1-2,TRBV19,CASSIGGQGVYGYTF,TGTGCCAGTAGTATTGGAGGACAGGGCGTCTATGGCTACACCTTC
TRBD1,.,TRBJ2-7,TRBV18,CASSPGIDRAGYEQYF,TGTGCCAGCTCACCAGGGATCGACAGGGCTGGGTACGAGCAGTACTTC
TRBD1,once,TRBJ1-3,TRBV7-6,CASSLAADRGVGNTIYF,TGTGCCAGCAGCTTAGCGGCGGACAGGGGTGTGGGAAACACCATATATTTT
.,.,TRBJ1-1,TRBV19,CASSTHRVNTEAFF,TGTGCCAGTAGTACTCACAGGGTGAACACTGAAGCTTTCTTT
TRBD1,.,TRBJ1-6,TRBV6-1,CASRRDRVLLALHF,TGTGCCAGCAGAAGGGACAGGGTTCTTTTGGCCCTCCACTTT
.,.,TRBJ2-7,TRBV6-5,CASSYGSGGAREQYF,TGTGCCAGCAGTTATGGCTCGGGTGGGGCGCGGGAGCAGTACTTC
.,.,TRBJ2-3,TRBV9,CASSVEGSLTDTQYF,TGTGCCAGCAGCGTAGAGGGGAGTCTCACAGATACGCAGTATTTT
.,.,TRBJ2-2,TRBV27,CASSFSKYTGELFF,TGTGCCAGCAGTTTCAGCAAGTACACCGGGGAGCTGTTTTTT
.,.,TRBJ2-5,TRBV4-2,CASSQDEGETQYF,TGTGCCAGCAGCCAAGACGAGGGGGAGACCCAGTACTTC
TRBD1,.,TRBJ1-5,TRBV19,CASRTTGTADNQPQHF,TGTGCCAGTAGAACAACCGGGACAGCTGACAATCAGCCCCAGCATTTT
.,.,TRBJ2-2,TRBV19,CASSISQRNTGELFF,TGTGCCAGTAGTATCTCACAGCGAAACACCGGGGAGCTGTTTTTT
.,.,TRBJ2-1,TRBV5-6,CASSDDDGYNEQFF,TGTGCCAGCAGCGACGACGACGGATACAATGAGCAGTTCTTC
TRBD2,.,TRBJ2-3,TRBV2,CASSEPSQLAGVTDTQYF,TGTGCCAGCAGTGAGCCCTCTCAACTAGCGGGAGTCACAGATACGCAGTATTTT
TRBD1,once,TRBJ2-5,TRBV20-1,CSRTGGETQYF,TGCAGCCGGACAGGGGGGGAGACCCAGTACTTC
.,.,TRBJ2-7,TRBV6-5,CASSHRDLSYEQYF,TGTGCCAGCAGCCACCGGGACCTCTCCTACGAGCAGTACTTC
.,once,TRBJ2-7,TRBV28,CASSLEVGGSYF,TGTGCCAGCAGTTTAGAAGTGGGGGGCTCGTACTTC
TRBD1,.,TRBJ2-3,TRBV7-2,CASSSGGQGGKYF,TGTGCCAGCAGCTCCGGTGGACAGGGCGGGAAGTATTTT
TRBD2,.,TRBJ2-7,TRBV19,CASKLTSGTYEQYF,TGTGCCAGTAAGTTGACTAGCGGAACCTACGAGCAGTACTTC
.,.,TRBJ2-5,TRBV6-1,CASSERPQETQYF,TGTGCCAGCAGTGAACGGCCCCAAGAGACCCAGTACTTC
TRBD1,.,TRBJ2-1,TRBV6-5,CASTPPGTAYNEQFF,TGTGCCAGCACCCCCCCGGGGACAGCCTACAATGAGCAGTTCTTC
TRBD1,once,TRBJ1-2,TRBV28,CASSPGTGRSTF,TGTGCCAGCAGTCCGGGGACAGGGCGTTCGACCTTC
TRBD1,.,TRBJ2-1,TRBV7-3,CASSPGQGAQGEQFF,TGTGCCAGCAGCCCTGGACAGGGGGCGCAGGGTGAGCAGTTCTTC
TRBD2,.,TRBJ2-7,TRBV6-1,CASSAGTTYEQYF,TGTGCCAGCAGTGCCGGGACTACCTACGAGCAGTACTTC
.,.,TRBJ2-7,TRBV5-1,CASRAGLSYEQYF,TGCGCCAGCAGGGCGGGACTCAGCTACGAGCAGTACTTC
TRBD1,once,TRBJ2-7,TRBV7-2,CASRWTGMAYEQYF,TGTGCCAGCAGATGGACAGGGATGGCTTACGAGCAGTACTTC